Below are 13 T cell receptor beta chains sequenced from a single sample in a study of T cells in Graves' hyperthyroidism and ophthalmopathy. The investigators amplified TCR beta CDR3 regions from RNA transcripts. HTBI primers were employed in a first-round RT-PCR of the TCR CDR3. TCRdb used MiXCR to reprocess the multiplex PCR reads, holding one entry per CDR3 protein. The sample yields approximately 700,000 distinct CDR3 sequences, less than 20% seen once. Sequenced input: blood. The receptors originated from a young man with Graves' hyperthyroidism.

This CDR3 reads CASSPTRSSTDTQYF. Here the CDR3 DNA reads TGTGCCAGTAGTCCCACGAGAAGTAGCACAGATACGCAGTATTTT. The chain uses TRBV19 and TRBJ2-3; D is undetermined. Looked up from germline, CDR1 is LNHDA and CDR2 is SQIVND (reference sequence). The CDR3 length is 15 residues. V was cut by 5 bases and J by 0 bases, with 12 bases left in between.

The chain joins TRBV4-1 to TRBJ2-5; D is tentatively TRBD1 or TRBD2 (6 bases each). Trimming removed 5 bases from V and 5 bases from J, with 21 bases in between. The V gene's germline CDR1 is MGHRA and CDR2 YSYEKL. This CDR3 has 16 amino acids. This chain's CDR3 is CASSGEGGHVRETQYF. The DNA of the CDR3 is TGCGCCAGCAGCGGCGAGGGGGGCCACGTTCGGGAGACCCAGTACTTC.

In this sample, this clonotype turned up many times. The CDR3 reads CASSSTRQDATQYF. The CDR3 nucleotides read TGTGCCAGCAGCTCGACCCGACAGGACGCGACCCAGTACTTC. The chain combines TRBV7-9 with TRBJ2-5, with D possibly being TRBD1 (6 bases). CDR3 length: 14 amino acids. V dropped 4 bases and J dropped 7 bases, with 16 bases sitting between them. Germline V gene lookup returns CDR1 SEHNR and CDR2 FQNEAQ (reference sequence).

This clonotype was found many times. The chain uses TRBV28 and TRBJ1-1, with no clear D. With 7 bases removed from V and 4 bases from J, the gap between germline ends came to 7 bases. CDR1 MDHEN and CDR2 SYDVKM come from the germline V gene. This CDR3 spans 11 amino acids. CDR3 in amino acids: CASTVGTEAFF. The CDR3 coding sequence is TGTGCCAGCACTGTGGGCACTGAAGCTTTCTTT.

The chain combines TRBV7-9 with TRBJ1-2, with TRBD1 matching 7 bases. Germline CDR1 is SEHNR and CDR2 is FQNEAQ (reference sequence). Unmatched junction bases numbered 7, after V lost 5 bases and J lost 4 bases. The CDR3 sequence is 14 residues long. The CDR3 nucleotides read TGTGCCAGCAGCGAGGGCAGGGGGTCCTATGGCTACACCTTC. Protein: CASSEGRGSYGYTF.

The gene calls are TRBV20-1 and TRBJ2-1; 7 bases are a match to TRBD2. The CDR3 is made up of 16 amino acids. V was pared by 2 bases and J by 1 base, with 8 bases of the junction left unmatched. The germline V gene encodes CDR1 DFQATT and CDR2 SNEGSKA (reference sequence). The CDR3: CSARSDLAASYNEQFF. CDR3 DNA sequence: TGCAGTGCTAGATCCGACCTAGCGGCTTCCTACAATGAGCAGTTCTTC.

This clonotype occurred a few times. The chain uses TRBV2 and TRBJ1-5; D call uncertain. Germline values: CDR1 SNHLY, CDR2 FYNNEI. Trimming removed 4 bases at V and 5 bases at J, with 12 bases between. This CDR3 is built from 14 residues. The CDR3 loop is CASSGTGWDQPQHF. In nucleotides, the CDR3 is TGTGCCAGCAGTGGGACGGGTTGGGATCAGCCCCAGCATTTT.

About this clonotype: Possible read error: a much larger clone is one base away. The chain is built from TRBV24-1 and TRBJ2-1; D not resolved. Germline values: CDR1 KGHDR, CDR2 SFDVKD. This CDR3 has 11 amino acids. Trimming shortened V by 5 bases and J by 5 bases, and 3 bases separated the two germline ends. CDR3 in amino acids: CATSGHNEQFF. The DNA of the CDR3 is TGTGCCACCAGTGGGCACAATGAGCAGTTCTTC.

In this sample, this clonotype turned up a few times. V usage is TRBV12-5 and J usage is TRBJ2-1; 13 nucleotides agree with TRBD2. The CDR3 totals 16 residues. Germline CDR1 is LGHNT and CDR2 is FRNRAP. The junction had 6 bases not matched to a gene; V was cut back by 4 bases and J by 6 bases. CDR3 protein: CASGSRRLAGGNEQFF. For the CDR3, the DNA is TGTGCTAGTGGTTCCCGCCGACTAGCGGGAGGCAATGAGCAGTTCTTC.

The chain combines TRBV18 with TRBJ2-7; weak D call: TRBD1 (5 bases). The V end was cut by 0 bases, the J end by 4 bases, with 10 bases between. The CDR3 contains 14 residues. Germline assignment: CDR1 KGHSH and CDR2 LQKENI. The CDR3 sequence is CASSPPGVVYEQYF. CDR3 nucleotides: TGTGCCAGCTCACCACCAGGGGTAGTTTACGAGCAGTACTTC.

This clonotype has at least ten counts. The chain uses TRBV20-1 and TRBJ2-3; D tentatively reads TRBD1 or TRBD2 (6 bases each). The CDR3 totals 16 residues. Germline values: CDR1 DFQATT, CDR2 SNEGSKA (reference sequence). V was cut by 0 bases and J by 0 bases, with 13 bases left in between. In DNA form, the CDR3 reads TGCAGTGCTAGAGACTGGGGGGCAGCTAGCACAGATACGCAGTATTTT. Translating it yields CSARDWGAASTDTQYF.

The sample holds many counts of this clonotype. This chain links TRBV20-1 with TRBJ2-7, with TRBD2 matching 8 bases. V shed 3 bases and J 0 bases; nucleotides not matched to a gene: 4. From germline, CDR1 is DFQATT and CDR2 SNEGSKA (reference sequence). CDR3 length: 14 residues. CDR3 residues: CSASAGTSSYEQYF. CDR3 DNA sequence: TGCAGTGCTAGTGCCGGGACTAGCTCCTACGAGCAGTACTTC.

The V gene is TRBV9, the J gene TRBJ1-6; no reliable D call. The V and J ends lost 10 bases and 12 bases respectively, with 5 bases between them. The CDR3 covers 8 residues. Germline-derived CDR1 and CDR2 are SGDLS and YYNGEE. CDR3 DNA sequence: TGTGCCCCTCGACCCCTCCACTTT. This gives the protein CAPRPLHF.